This T cell receptor (beta chain) was sequenced during a study of cytomegalovirus exposure and HLA in healthy donors. Amplification used 60 Vbeta primers and 13 Jbeta primers. Measured with immunoSEQ multiplex PCR; TCRdb has only the in-frame clones, and not every one. The repertoire holds approximately 59,000 clones, with 65% to 80% as singletons. V was clipped by 5 bases and J by 1 base, with 14 bases between them. CDR3 length: 16 residues. From germline, CDR1 is SGHNT and CDR2 YENEEA. This receptor was taken from a man between 35 and 55 years old in good health and CMV-seropositive. Sequencing was performed on PBMCs. The V call is TRBV11-3, the J call TRBJ2-2; D not certain. The chain's CDR3 is CASSVDDWKNTGELFF. CDR3 sequence (DNA): TGTGCCAGCAGCGTCGACGACTGGAAGAACACCGGGGAGCTGTTTTTT.